The clone carrying this TCR beta chain was counted at least ten times. The sample originates from a study of neurological immune-mediated disorders. The CDR3 length is 14 residues. V was pared by 4 bases and J by 5 bases, with 5 bases of the junction left unmatched. Germline V gives CDR1 SGHNT, CDR2 YYREEE (reference sequence). Synthesis of cDNA used 5'RACE (with 10-nucleotide random UMIs). TCRdb re-called the 5' RACE reads through MiXCR, storing one row per CDR3 protein. This table has around 53,000 distinct CDR3 sequences, roughly 4.6% appearing once. V usage is TRBV5-4 and J usage is TRBJ2-3; 9 bases align to TRBD2. Input material: PBMCs. The sequence was obtained from a man over 45 with multiple sclerosis. CDR3 amino acids: CASSRGGAKDTQYF. DNA of the CDR3: TGTGCCAGCAGCCGCGGGGGGGCCAAAGATACGCAGTATTTT. Variable domain in full (rest from reference TRBV5-4 and TRBJ2-3): ETGVTQSPTHLIKTRGQQVTLRCSSQSGHNTVSWYQQALGQGPQFIFQYYREEENGRGNFPPRFSGLQFPNYSSELNVNALELDDSALYLCASSRGGAKDTQYFGPGTRLTVL.